What follows is one TCR beta chain and its context. Its specificity is unknown. The data are from a study of cytomegalovirus exposure and HLA in healthy donors. Whole-study findings and limits: Reportedly, diagnosis of cytomegalovirus status by the classifier showed high specificity and sensitivity.

Germline CDR1 SGHAT, CDR2 FQNNGV. The ends lost 5 bases at V and 5 bases at J; junction bases unmatched: 10. This CDR3 is built from 15 residues. The PCR was carried out with 60 Vbeta primers and 13 Jbeta primers. Produced via immunoSEQ multiplex PCR; TCRdb's table is partial and in-frame only. The sample records roughly 240,000 clones, roughly 84% being singletons. The origin of this receptor is a girl aged 2-10 years in good health and CMV-seronegative. Sequencing used PBMCs. The V and J genes are TRBV11-2 and TRBJ2-3; 7 bases line up with TRBD2. Here the CDR3 reads CASSGMAGAQDTQYF. The CDR3 bases are TGTGCCAGCAGCGGGATGGCGGGAGCGCAAGATACGCAGTATTTT.